This TCR beta chain stems from a study of shared clonotypes between healthy human individuals. General study results and limits: In contrast to clonotypes shared by all four donors, non-shared clonotypes had lower generation probabilities. Sharing of clonotypes among donors was expected to vary with sequencing depth.

The assay was immunoSEQ multiplex PCR, and TCRdb's table has in-frame clones only and misses some. In the table there are hundreds of thousands of clones, about 78% of which are singletons. Germline V CDR1 and CDR2: GTSNPN, SVGIG (reference sequence). This CDR3 is built from 9 residues. V was cut by 8 bases and J by 5 bases, with 6 bases left in between. With regard to this clone: What it binds is not known.

This TCR came from a woman aged 25 to 45 in good health. The gene calls are TRBV30 and TRBJ2-5; D call uncertain. Sequencing was performed on memory CD4+ T cells sorted from blood. The subset denotes: CD45RA-negative fraction. CDR3 sequence: CALGETQYF. As DNA, the CDR3 is TGTGCCCTGGGGGAGACCCAGTACTTC.